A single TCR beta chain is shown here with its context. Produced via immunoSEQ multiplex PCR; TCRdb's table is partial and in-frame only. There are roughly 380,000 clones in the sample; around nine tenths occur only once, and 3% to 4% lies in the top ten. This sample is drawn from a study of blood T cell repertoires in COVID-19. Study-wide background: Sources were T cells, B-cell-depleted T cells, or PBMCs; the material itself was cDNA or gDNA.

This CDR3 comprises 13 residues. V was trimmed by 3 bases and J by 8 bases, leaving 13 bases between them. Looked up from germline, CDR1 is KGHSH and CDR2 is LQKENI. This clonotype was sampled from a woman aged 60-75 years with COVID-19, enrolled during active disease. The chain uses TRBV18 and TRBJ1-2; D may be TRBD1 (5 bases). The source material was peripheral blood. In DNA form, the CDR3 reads TGTGCCAGCTCACCTGGGGCCGCCGGGGGCTACACCTTC. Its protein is CASSPGAAGGYTF.